This T cell receptor beta chain originates from a study of neoadjuvant anti-PD-1 for oral cavity cancer. About the research overall: Patients without progression got a fourth dose around day 43. General observations from the study: PBMC Gini-index clonality exceeded responders' in non-responders post-nivolumab.

This clone was seen only a few times. What it binds is not known. The protocol was immunoSEQ multiplex PCR, while the TCRdb copy is restricted to in-frame clones and leaves out a portion. Of 55,000 to 75,000 clones detected, approximately 79% appear once; the ten largest clones hold 2.6%. This CDR3 has 14 amino acids. Germline values: CDR1 MGHDK, CDR2 SYGVNS. Deletions cut 2 bases from V and 6 bases from J, with 11 bases between. The source was PBMCs, collected before nivolumab (anti-PD-1) treatment. This clonotype was obtained from a person aged 35 to 85 with oral cavity squamous cell carcinoma. The V call is TRBV25-1, the J call TRBJ1-5, with unresolved D. The CDR3 reads CASSEPGKAQPQHF. The CDR3 nucleotides read TGTGCCAGCAGTGAACCCGGGAAGGCTCAGCCCCAGCATTTT.